This TCR beta chain was profiled in a study of blood T cell repertoires in COVID-19. The CDR3 consists of 12 residues. The V end lost 1 base, the J end lost 9 bases, and 9 bases lay between the germline ends. Germline V CDR1 and CDR2: SEHNR, FQNEAQ (reference sequence). Per the original methods: Reference gene primer amplification yielded estimated nucleated cell counts. Assay used: immunoSEQ multiplex PCR; TCRdb lists only in-frame clones, some missing. Clone size and the V and J calls come from that table; the DNA yielded D and trimming. This sample yields some 220,000 clones, of which around 90% are seen a single time; more than 0.65% belongs to the top ten.

The source of this sequence is a young man with COVID-19, enrolled during active disease. The sequenced material came from peripheral blood. J is TRBJ1-1 and V is TRBV7-9; D is unresolved. For the CDR3, the DNA is TGTGCCAGCAGCTTAGGGGCGCAAAAAGCTTTCTTT. It translates to CASSLGAQKAFF.